Below, 22 T cell receptor beta chains from the same sample are listed, as sequenced in a study of blood T cell repertoires in COVID-19. Profiled with immunoSEQ multiplex PCR; TCRdb holds only in-frame clones, not every one. The table includes approximately 430,000 clones, 75% to 90% detected once. The specimen was peripheral blood. Source of these receptors: a woman in her 30s with active or convalescent COVID-19.

The genes are TRBV7-8 and TRBJ2-7, with 7 bases lining up with TRBD2. The CDR3 has 15 residues. In germline, CDR1 is SGHVS, CDR2 FQNEAQ. Germline trimming cut 4 bases from V and 0 bases from J; bases unmatched to any gene: 6. Here the CDR3 reads CASSSVGGSSYEQYF. CDR3 in DNA: TGTGCCAGCAGCTCAGTTGGCGGGAGCTCCTACGAGCAGTACTTC.

The chain joins TRBV5-4 to TRBJ2-7, with TRBD2 identical over 9 bases. Germline V lookup: CDR1 SGHNT, CDR2 YYREEE (reference sequence). This CDR3 has 16 amino acids. The V gene end was trimmed by 4 bases and the J gene end by 4 bases; junction bases not matched to a gene: 12. This chain's CDR3 is CASSGGGRAGGYEQYF. As DNA, the CDR3 is TGTGCCAGCAGCGGGGGCGGGCGAGCGGGGGGTTACGAGCAGTACTTC.

The J gene is TRBJ2-4, the V gene TRBV5-1, with D perhaps matching TRBD1 (6 bases). V dropped 4 bases and J dropped 1 base, with 15 bases sitting between them. The CDR3 contains 16 residues. CDR1 is SGHRS and CDR2 is YFSETQ in the germline V gene. Written as DNA, the CDR3 is TGCGCCAGCAGCCTTAACCGGGACACGGCCAAAAACATTCAGTACTTC. Protein sequence: CASSLNRDTAKNIQYF.

This chain connects TRBV9 to TRBJ2-3; perhaps TRBD2 as D (6 bases). V was clipped by 0 bases and J by 5 bases, with 10 bases between them. Germline V CDR1 and CDR2: SGDLS, YYNGEE. This CDR3 has 14 residues. CDR3 bases: TGTGCCAGCAGCGTAGTGTTGGAGGGAGATACGCAGTATTTT. It encodes CASSVVLEGDTQYF.

This clone has only one observation. The V gene is TRBV9, the J gene TRBJ2-2, with a weak D call TRBD1 (6 bases). Germline V lookup: CDR1 SGDLS, CDR2 YYNGEE. This CDR3 contains 16 residues. Trimming left V 0 bases short and J 8 bases short, with 17 bases between. CDR3 nucleotides: TGTGCCAGCAGCGTAGCTTCAGGGGCGACCGCAGGGGAGCTGTTTTTT. Translating gives CASSVASGATAGELFF. Using reference TRBV9 and TRBJ2-2 for the parts outside the CDR3, the full variable domain is DSGVTQTPKHLITATGQRVTLRCSPRSGDLSVYWYQQSLDQGLQFLIQYYNGEERAKGNILERFSAQQFPDLHSELNLSSLELGDSALYFCASSVASGATAGELFFGEGSRLTVL.

This chain connects TRBV15 to TRBJ1-2, with a weak D call TRBD1 (6 bases). V was trimmed by 3 bases and J by 2 bases, leaving 10 bases between them. Germline V gene sequence: CDR1 LNHNV, CDR2 YYDKDF (reference sequence). There are 14 residues in the CDR3. This CDR3 reads CATSSDRTNYGYTF. As DNA, the CDR3 is TGTGCCACCAGCAGCGACAGGACGAACTATGGCTACACCTTC. The full variable domain, its missing parts supplied by reference TRBV15 and TRBJ1-2, is DAMVIQNPRYQVTQFGKPVTLSCSQTLNHNVMYWYQQKSSQAPKLLFHYYDKDFNNEADTPDNFQSRRPNTSFCFLDIRSPGLGDTAMYLCATSSDRTNYGYTFGSGTRLTVV.

The chain employs TRBV27 and TRBJ2-1; 7 bases match TRBD1. With V trimmed by 6 bases and J by 1 base, 3 bases remained unmatched. Germline V gene sequence: CDR1 MNHEY, CDR2 SMNVEV (reference sequence). CDR3 length: 14 residues. CDR3: CASSRDSSYNEQFF. In nucleotides, the CDR3 is TGTGCCAGCAGCCGGGACAGTTCCTACAATGAGCAGTTCTTC.

The chain has TRBV7-2 and TRBJ2-1, with 12 positions matching TRBD2. The CDR3 has 13 residues. From germline, CDR1 is SGHTA and CDR2 FQGNSA. J gave up 6 bases and V 9 bases, and 3 bases lay outside the gene matches. The CDR3 DNA is TGTGCCAGGAGGACTAGCGGGGCCAATGAGCAGTTCTTC. It translates to CARRTSGANEQFF.

Written as DNA, the CDR3 is TGTGCCAGCAGACAGACAGGGGTAAAAACTGAAGCTTTCTTT. Protein product: CASRQTGVKTEAFF. The chain carries TRBV14 and TRBJ1-1, with 8 bases matching TRBD1. The CDR3 length is 14 residues. Germline trimming cut 6 bases from V and 5 bases from J; bases unmatched to any gene: 8. Germline lookup yields CDR1 SGHDN and CDR2 FVKESK.

This clone was seen a single time. The chain employs TRBV7-8 and TRBJ2-5, with D perhaps matching TRBD2 (7 bases). The V end lost 5 bases, the J end lost 5 bases, and 18 bases lay between the germline ends. CDR1 is SGHVS and CDR2 is FQNEAQ in the germline V gene. This CDR3 spans 15 amino acids. The CDR3 sequence is CASSVTPGGEETQYF. The DNA for the CDR3 is TGTGCCAGCAGCGTTACCCCGGGGGGCGAGGAGACCCAGTACTTC. Looking up the rest from reference TRBV7-8 and TRBJ2-5 gives the full variable domain: GAGVSQSPRYKVAKRGQDVALRCDPISGHVSLFWYQQALGQGPEFLTYFQNEAQLDKSGLPSDRFFAERPEGSVSTLKIQRTQQEDSAVYLCASSVTPGGEETQYFGPGTRLLVL.

The rearrangement uses TRBV5-4 and TRBJ1-2; TRBD1 matches at 7 bases. Trimming cost V 2 bases and J 0 bases; bases outside gene matches: 10. The CDR3 is 17 residues long. Per the germline V gene, CDR1 is SGHNT and CDR2 is YYREEE (reference sequence). The CDR3 DNA sequence: TGTGCCAGCAGCTTCGGAGGGGGCGGTGGGGCTAACTATGGCTACACCTTC. Residues: CASSFGGGGGANYGYTF.

The rearrangement links TRBV18 to TRBJ1-2; 8 bases agree with TRBD1. Germline V gene sequence: CDR1 KGHSH, CDR2 LQKENI. The CDR3 runs 17 residues. The V segment lost 0 bases and the J segment 1 base; nucleotides outside the gene matches: 7. CDR3 in amino acids: CASSPPGTGGHNYGYTF. The CDR3 DNA is TGTGCCAGCTCACCACCGGGCACAGGGGGACATAACTATGGCTACACCTTC.

V is TRBV6-5 and J is TRBJ2-5; 7 nucleotides agree with TRBD2. The CDR3 covers 15 residues. The germline CDR1 and CDR2 sequences are MNHEY and SVGAGI. The V segment lost 8 bases and the J segment 2 bases; nucleotides outside the gene matches: 11. CDR3 DNA sequence: TGTGCCAGCCCTAAGCAGGAGGGACTACAAGAGACCCAGTACTTC. Amino acid sequence: CASPKQEGLQETQYF.

The chain couples TRBV7-6 to TRBJ2-7, with TRBD1 matching over 9 bases. From germline, CDR1 is SGHVS and CDR2 FNYEAQ. This CDR3 region has 18 residues. The junction had 19 bases not matched to a gene; V was cut back by 6 bases and J by 4 bases. The CDR3 nucleotides read TGTGCCAGCAGTCCCACCGCCGGGACAGGGTCCAGTTGGTACGAGCAGTACTTC. It encodes CASSPTAGTGSSWYEQYF.

The chain couples TRBV4-1 to TRBJ2-2, with a possible D match to TRBD1 (5 bases). The V end lost 0 bases, the J end lost 6 bases, and 11 bases lay between the germline ends. The CDR3 is made up of 15 amino acids. CDR1 and CDR2 (germline): MGHRA, YSYEKL. CDR3 residues: CASSQDFTGAGELFF. The CDR3 DNA reads as TGCGCCAGCAGCCAAGATTTTACAGGAGCCGGGGAGCTGTTTTTT.

The chain carries TRBV2 and TRBJ1-4; D remains ambiguous. CDR1 and CDR2 from the germline V gene are SNHLY and FYNNEI. The CDR3 is made up of 15 amino acids. The V gene lost 7 bases and the J gene lost 4 bases, with 16 bases spanning the gap. DNA for the CDR3: TGTGCCAGCAAAATAGAGGGTATTCTTAATGAAAAACTGTTTTTT. Translation: CASKIEGILNEKLFF.

This rearrangement joins TRBV10-2 to TRBJ1-1; 7 bases map to TRBD1. V shed 4 bases and J 1 base; nucleotides not matched to a gene: 3. Germline-derived CDR1 and CDR2 are WSHSY and SAAADI. The CDR3 totals 14 residues. The CDR3 here is CASSGQGENTEAFF. The CDR3 region has the DNA TGCGCCAGCAGTGGACAGGGAGAGAACACTGAAGCTTTCTTT.

This chain joins TRBV3-1 (or the pseudogene TRBV3-2) and TRBJ1-1; TRBD1 is a possible D gene (6 bases). Looked up from germline, CDR1 is LGHDT and CDR2 is YNNKEL (reference sequence). Trimming took 2 bases from V and 1 from J, leaving 23 bases between them. The CDR3 is 19 amino acids. CDR3 sequence (DNA): TGTGCCAGCAGCCAAAGCCCCCTTAGAACAGGGCTGGAGAACACTGAAGCTTTCTTT. Protein sequence: CASSQSPLRTGLENTEAFF.

V is TRBV18 and J is TRBJ1-5; 8 bases fit TRBD1. The CDR3 covers 15 residues. Looked up from germline, CDR1 is KGHSH and CDR2 is LQKENI. The junction had 7 bases not matched to a gene; V was cut back by 2 bases and J by 7 bases. The CDR3, as DNA: TGTGCCAGCTCACCAGATACAGGGGGTTGGCAGCCCCAGCATTTT. Its translation is CASSPDTGGWQPQHF.

The chain has TRBV5-1 and TRBJ2-1, with 7 bases identical to TRBD2. Trimming at V came to 2 bases and at J to 4 bases, leaving 6 bases not matched to a gene. The CDR3 consists of 15 residues. The germline V gene has CDR1 SGHRS and CDR2 YFSETQ. The CDR3 sequence is CASSLGLGLYNEQFF. Here the CDR3 DNA reads TGCGCCAGCAGCTTAGGACTAGGGCTGTACAATGAGCAGTTCTTC.

This clone came up a few times. The J gene is TRBJ1-3, the V gene TRBV3-1 (or the pseudogene TRBV3-2); the D is unclear. CDR1 and CDR2 from the germline V gene are LGHDT and YNNKEL (reference sequence). Trimming stripped 0 bases from V and 0 bases from J, with 9 bases between. The CDR3 is made up of 16 amino acids. The CDR3 loop reads CASSQDTGRSGNTIYF. Written as DNA, the CDR3 is TGTGCCAGCAGCCAAGACACGGGTCGCTCTGGAAACACCATATATTTT.

The chain has TRBV14 and TRBJ1-1, with D hard to call. The CDR3 runs to 13 residues. Trimming removed 1 base from V and 5 bases from J, with 8 bases in between. CDR1 and CDR2 (germline): SGHDN, FVKESK. This chain's CDR3 is CASSQGGSTEAFF. The CDR3, as DNA: TGTGCCAGCAGCCAAGGCGGGTCGACTGAAGCTTTCTTT.